The source of this T cell receptor (beta chain) is a study of T-cell memory formation after mild COVID-19. Study-wide points: Cross-reactive memory seemingly joined, as some responding clones were found in pre-infection memory. The SARS-CoV-2 specificity of second-wave clones reaching peak at day 37 remained unverified.

TCRdb used MiXCR to reprocess the 5' RACE reads, holding one entry per CDR3 protein. This table holds about 340,000 distinct CDR3 sequences, around a sixth found once. This clonotype was seen just once. Its antigen is not known. V was pared by 4 bases and J by 0 bases, with 9 bases between. The length of the CDR3 is 14 residues. This chain uses TRBV12-3 or TRBV12-4 with TRBJ1-1; D is uncertain. The material sequenced was PBMCs or a T cell subset sorted from them (not recorded which). This receptor was identified in a young man who had mild COVID-19 (a few samples of this study predate the infection). Cell type and time point are not known. The CDR3 spells CASSSPAMNTEAFF. The CDR3 DNA reads TGTGCCAGCAGTTCCCCGGCGATGAACACTGAAGCTTTCTTT.